This T cell receptor beta chain was obtained from a study of blood T cell repertoires in COVID-19. About the research overall: The cDNA or gDNA used as material had been derived from T cells, B-cell-depleted T cells, or PBMCs.

Per the original data handling: From reference gene primer amplification, estimates of nucleated cell counts were derived. The repertoire was sequenced with immunoSEQ multiplex PCR; TCRdb's copy has only in-frame clones and lacks some. That table is the source of V, J and clone size, and D and trimming were worked out from the DNA. The table includes just under 150,000 clones, approximately 90% detected once. The length of the CDR3 is 13 residues. CDR1 and CDR2 (germline): SGHTA, FQGNSA. V shed 3 bases and J shed 2 bases, with 4 bases lying between them. Sample: peripheral blood. The rearrangement joins TRBV7-2 to TRBJ2-2; D call uncertain. The receptor was derived from a human donor in a cohort sampled during active COVID-19. The CDR3 DNA reads as TGTGCCAGCAGCTTCAGAAACACCGGGGAGCTGTTTTTT. This encodes CASSFRNTGELFF.